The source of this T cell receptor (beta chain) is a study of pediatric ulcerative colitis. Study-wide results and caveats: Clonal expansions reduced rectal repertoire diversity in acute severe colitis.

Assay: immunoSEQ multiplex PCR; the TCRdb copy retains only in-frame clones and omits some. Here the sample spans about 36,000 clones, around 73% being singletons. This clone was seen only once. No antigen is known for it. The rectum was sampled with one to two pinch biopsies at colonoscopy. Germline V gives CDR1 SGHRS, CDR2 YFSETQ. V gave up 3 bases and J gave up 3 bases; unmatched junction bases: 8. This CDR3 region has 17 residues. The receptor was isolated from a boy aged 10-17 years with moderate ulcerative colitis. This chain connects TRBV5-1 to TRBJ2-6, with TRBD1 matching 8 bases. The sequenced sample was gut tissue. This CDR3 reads CASSSATGVYGANVLTF. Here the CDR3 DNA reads TGCGCCAGCAGCTCCGCGACAGGGGTTTATGGGGCCAACGTCCTGACTTTC. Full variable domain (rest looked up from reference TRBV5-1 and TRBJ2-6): KAGVTQTPRYLIKTRGQQVTLSCSPISGHRSVSWYQQTPGQGLQFLFEYFSETQRNKGNFPGRFSGRQFSNSRSEMNVSTLELGDSALYLCASSSATGVYGANVLTFGAGSRLTVL.